This T cell receptor (beta chain) is from a study of blood T cell repertoires in COVID-19 (dated by TCRdb to about 2020). For the study in its entirety: The collaborator samples originated in the United States, Italy and Spain and spanned the acute and convalescent phases of COVID-19. The prospective study material was composed of cDNA or gDNA derived from T cells, B-cell-depleted T cells, or PBMCs. Subjects who had been exposed to COVID-19, were actively infected with it, or had recovered from it provided the deeply sampled blood TCRbeta repertoires that made up the dataset. The repertoires were made available in a free public database intended to serve as a resource for research on the immune response to SARS-CoV-2. The samples were drawn from the first 160 participants of the ongoing ImmuneRACE study and from some 1,300 subjects provided by 6 global collaborators. The sample metadata nearly always contained a de-identified subject ID, COVID-19 status, age in years and sex. Where HLA class I and class II types were available, the types were taken from metadata supplied by the sample provider, not from assay-based typing.

In the prospective study, participants were about 18 to 95 years old, resided in around 25 geographic areas of the United States, and were enrolled through a virtual design. In the prospective study, cohorts were assigned on the basis of participant-reported clinical history obtained from a screening survey and a study questionnaire. For ImmuneRACE Cohort 3, a participant was defined as recovered based on two consecutive negative NP/OP PCR tests, clearance by a healthcare professional, or resolution of symptoms. Each participant in the prospective study had whole blood, serum and a nasopharyngeal or oropharyngeal swab collected by mobile phlebotomists. Participants in the prospective study had the option to provide additional blood draws and questionnaires over a roughly two-month period. Blood samples from the prospective study were shipped frozen or at room temperature prior to DNA extraction.

Deletion took 4 bases off V and 4 bases off J, with a span of 11 bases between the germline ends. Spanning cysteine to phenylalanine, the CDR3 consists of 14 amino acids. Just the 42-base CDR3 DNA is kept, in frame starting at base 1. As encoded in the germline V gene, CDR1 is LGHNA while CDR2 is YSLEER. Broad study findings and their caveats: Clinical and demographic metadata were provided uncurated, with the amount varying by source and participant.

Of note for this clone: Its antigen is not yet known. Base qualities are not at hand, and no much larger clone is one base apart.

TCRbeta CDR3 regions were amplified from genomic DNA by means of the immunoSEQ Assay, a bias-controlled multiplex PCR. The authors processed their data as follows. The number of nucleated cells in each sample was estimated by amplification of reference gene primers within the assay. To quantify the absolute abundance of each unique TCRbeta CDR3 rearrangement, sequence reads were collapsed and filtered. For each sample, productive Simpson clonality was calculated as the square root of Simpson's diversity index across productive rearrangements. TCRdb retrieved this table from immuneACCESS and kept in-frame rearrangements only. Not all clones are present; in checked studies, unresolved V genes account for under half, and no reason is known for the remainder. The D gene and trimming were derived from the DNA, and the V and J assignments and clone size from that table. For this sample there are more than 150,000 clones; about nine tenths appear just once. About 2.3% of the sample is in the top ten clones.

The sample was PBMCs or T cells enriched from blood (not recorded which). The rearrangement combines TRBV4-3 with TRBJ1-3, with no confidently assigned D gene. The sequence was obtained from a woman aged 25-40 years who had recovered from COVID-19. The DNA reads as follows: TGCGCCAGCAGCCGCTCAGCGTCAGGAAACACCATATATTTT. Its product reads: CASSRSASGNTIYF.